This passage covers 19 T cell receptor beta chains from one sample sequenced in a study of T cells in Graves' hyperthyroidism and ophthalmopathy. Amplification yielded TCR beta CDR3 regions, with RNA transcripts as the source. TCR CDR3 regions were first amplified by RT-PCR with HTBI primers. MiXCR, applied by TCRdb to the multiplex PCR reads, yields one record per CDR3 protein. The table has approximately 400,000 distinct CDR3 sequences, about 18% seen once. The sample was blood. Receptors were obtained from a young man with Graves' ophthalmopathy.

In its sample, this clonotype was seen many times. The rearrangement joins TRBV11-2 to TRBJ1-1; no reliable D call. Germline loops: CDR1 SGHAT, CDR2 FQNNGV. The germline V and J ends were trimmed by 3 bases and 7 bases, with 12 bases remaining between them. This CDR3 has 13 residues. In DNA, the CDR3 is TGTGCCAGCAGCTTCGACGGTACTTATGAAGCTTTCTTT. Translated, it gives CASSFDGTYEAFF. The entire variable domain, with the rest obtained from reference TRBV11-2 and TRBJ1-1, is as follows: EAGVAQSPRYKIIEKRQSVAFWCNPISGHATLYWYQQILGQGPKLLIQFQNNGVVDDSQLPKDRFSAERLKGVDSTLKIQPAKLEDSAVYLCASSFDGTYEAFFGQGTRLTVV.

This chain connects TRBV20-1 to TRBJ1-6; no clear D. With 0 bases removed from V and 6 bases from J, the gap between germline ends came to 9 bases. CDR1 and CDR2 from the germline V gene are DFQATT and SNEGSKA (reference sequence). CDR3 length equals 14 residues. CDR3 sequence reads: CSARDLSTNSPLHF. As DNA, the CDR3 is TGCAGTGCTAGAGATCTGAGTACTAATTCACCCCTCCACTTT.

This clonotype was seen more than once but under ten times. The chain links TRBV12-3 or TRBV12-4 to TRBJ1-2, with 7 positions matching TRBD1. The V gene end was trimmed by 4 bases and the J gene end by 5 bases; junction bases not matched to a gene: 4. The CDR3 is 13 residues long. In DNA form, the CDR3 reads TGTGCCAGCAGTTGGGAGGGGGCATATGGCTACACCTTC. Residues: CASSWEGAYGYTF.

Details on this clonotype: The CDR3 does not end in the conserved phenylalanine or tryptophan, so this is likely a read error. The rearrangement links TRBV6-1 to TRBJ1-5; D gene ambiguous. CDR1 is MNHNS, CDR2 SASEGT, per germline. V lost 8 bases and J 0 bases, leaving 8 bases between the germline ends. This CDR3 has 13 residues. Written as DNA, the CDR3 is TGTGCCAGCCAGGAGTATAGCAATCAGCCCCAGCATCTT. It translates to CASQEYSNQPQHL.

This clonotype was seen many times. The chain links TRBV9 to TRBJ2-7; 9 positions agree with TRBD1. J lost 7 bases, V lost 2 bases, and 16 bases had no gene match. CDR1 and CDR2 (germline): SGDLS, YYNGEE. The CDR3 covers 17 residues. The CDR3 DNA reads TGTGCCAGCAGCGTGTCGGACAGGGGAAAGTTACTCGGGGAGCAGTACTTC. It codes for CASSVSDRGKLLGEQYF.

The chain couples TRBV5-1 to TRBJ2-7, with 7 positions matching TRBD1. V shed 5 bases and J 0 bases; nucleotides not matched to a gene: 8. The V gene's germline CDR1 is SGHRS and CDR2 YFSETQ. The CDR3 extends over 15 amino acids. The CDR3 region is CASRPGQLPSYEQYF. CDR3 in DNA: TGCGCCAGCAGGCCGGGACAGTTACCCTCCTACGAGCAGTACTTC.

This clonotype was seen many times. The J gene is TRBJ1-2, the V gene TRBV27; TRBD1 might be the D (5 bases). The CDR3 is made up of 13 amino acids. V dropped 3 bases and J dropped 4 bases, with 9 bases sitting between them. Germline assignment: CDR1 MNHEY and CDR2 SMNVEV (reference sequence). The CDR3 protein is CASSFHRSYGYTF. DNA of the CDR3: TGTGCCAGCAGTTTCCACAGGAGCTATGGCTACACCTTC.

This clonotype was detected ten times or more. V usage is TRBV27 and J usage is TRBJ1-1, with no clear D. There are 15 residues in the CDR3. With 4 bases removed from V and 4 bases from J, the gap between germline ends came to 16 bases. Germline V lookup: CDR1 MNHEY, CDR2 SMNVEV (reference sequence). The chain's CDR3 is CASSSTALLGTEAFF. DNA for the CDR3: TGTGCCAGCAGTTCCACGGCCTTACTGGGCACTGAAGCTTTCTTT.

The chain combines TRBV6-2 or TRBV6-3 with TRBJ2-4; tentative D call: TRBD2 (5 bases). Germline V gene lookup returns CDR1 MNHEY and CDR2 SVGEGT. The V end was cut by 2 bases, the J end by 0 bases, with 8 bases between. The CDR3 sequence is 15 residues long. CDR3: CASSYEGRAKNIQYF. In DNA, the CDR3 is TGTGCCAGCAGTTACGAAGGGAGAGCCAAAAACATTCAGTACTTC.

This clonotype appeared many times. The CDR3 region has the DNA TGTGCCATCAGTGATCGGAGACAGGCGAACACCGGGGAGCTGTTTTTT. Protein sequence: CAISDRRQANTGELFF. The chain carries TRBV10-3 and TRBJ2-2, with D maybe TRBD1 (6 bases). The CDR3 extends over 16 amino acids. CDR1 and CDR2 from the germline V gene are ENHRY and SYGVKD. Trimming cost V 3 bases and J 0 bases, with 11 bases left between them.

This clonotype came up many times. The chain joins TRBV2 to TRBJ2-1; D not certain. CDR3 length: 13 residues. Germline assignment: CDR1 SNHLY and CDR2 FYNNEI. The V and J ends lost 7 bases and 8 bases respectively, with 15 bases between them. The CDR3, as DNA: TGTGCCAGCAAAAAAGAAGTTACGGATGAGCAGTTCTTC. This translates into CASKKEVTDEQFF.

This clonotype was seen ten or more times. The V and J genes are TRBV6-6 and TRBJ2-7, with D hard to call. CDR3 length equals 13 residues. The V end lost 0 bases, the J end lost 5 bases, and 8 bases lay between the germline ends. CDR1 and CDR2 from the germline V gene are MNHNY and SVGAGI (reference sequence). CDR3 nucleotides: TGTGCCAGCAGTTACTCGGCCGAGGACGAGCAGTACTTC. It specifies CASSYSAEDEQYF.

The sample holds many counts of this clonotype. The chain couples TRBV7-3 to TRBJ2-3; 12 bases are shared with TRBD2. The trim removed 5 bases at V and 0 bases at J, leaving 3 bases unmatched. Germline CDR1 and CDR2: SGHTA and FQGTGA. The CDR3 is 16 amino acids. The CDR3, as DNA: TGTGCCAGCAGCCCTGGACTAGCGGGGAGCACAGATACGCAGTATTTT. This codes for CASSPGLAGSTDTQYF. The whole variable domain, filled in from reference TRBV7-3 and TRBJ2-3, reads GAGVSQTPSNKVTEKGKYVELRCDPISGHTALYWYRQSLGQGPEFLIYFQGTGAADDSGLPNDRFFAVRPEGSVSTLKIQRTERGDSAVYLCASSPGLAGSTDTQYFGPGTRLTVL.

This clonotype was picked up a small number of times. The J gene is TRBJ1-2, the V gene TRBV3-1, with 8 bases lining up with TRBD1. The CDR3 has 13 residues. V was pared by 7 bases and J by 2 bases, with 3 bases of the junction left unmatched. CDR1 and CDR2 from the germline V gene are LGHDT and YNNKEL (reference sequence). The CDR3 DNA is TGTGCCAGCAAAAGGACAGGGAACTATGGCTACACCTTC. Its translation: CASKRTGNYGYTF.

The chain is built from TRBV28 and TRBJ2-7, with 9 bases identical to TRBD1. The CDR3 is 15 amino acids. V trimming: 5 bases; J trimming: 1 base; junction bases outside the gene matches: 6. CDR1 and CDR2 (germline): MDHEN, SYDVKM. DNA of the CDR3: TGTGCCAGCAGTACGACCGGGACAGGGTCCTACGAGCAGTACTTC. Translation: CASSTTGTGSYEQYF.

This clonotype was counted between two and nine times. The chain carries TRBV24-1 and TRBJ2-1; D remains ambiguous. This CDR3 spans 16 amino acids. V lost 4 bases to trimming and J lost 6 bases, with 18 bases between them. CDR1 is KGHDR, CDR2 SFDVKD, per germline. The CDR3 reads CATSDPDTRVGNEQFF. The CDR3 nucleotides read TGTGCCACCAGTGACCCTGACACCCGGGTCGGCAATGAGCAGTTCTTC.

This clonotype showed up many times. J is TRBJ2-7 and V is TRBV20-1; D is uncertain. The CDR3 loop spans 13 amino acids. The ends were cut back, 2 bases at V and 3 bases at J, with 11 bases in the middle. CDR1 is DFQATT, CDR2 SNEGSKA, per germline (reference sequence). The CDR3 nucleotides are TGCAGTGCTAGAAAGGTCGGGCGCTACGAGCAGTACTTC. It specifies CSARKVGRYEQYF.

The chain is built from TRBV10-1 and TRBJ2-3; 8 bases fit TRBD1. The CDR3 sequence is 14 residues long. V trimming: 4 bases; J trimming: 6 bases; junction bases outside the gene matches: 6. Germline V gene sequence: CDR1 WNHNN, CDR2 SYGVQD (reference sequence). CDR3 sequence reads: CASSAVDRVDTQYF. In DNA form, the CDR3 reads TGCGCCAGCAGTGCGGTGGACAGGGTGGATACGCAGTATTTT.

The sample holds many counts of this clonotype. This sequence joins TRBV20-1 and TRBJ1-1; D not certain. The V end was cut by 4 bases, the J end by 1 base, with 10 bases between. Germline V lookup: CDR1 DFQATT, CDR2 SNEGSKA (reference sequence). CDR3 length: 13 residues. The CDR3 DNA reads TGCAGTGCTAATTCCTTGGAGAACACTGAAGCTTTCTTT. This translates into CSANSLENTEAFF.